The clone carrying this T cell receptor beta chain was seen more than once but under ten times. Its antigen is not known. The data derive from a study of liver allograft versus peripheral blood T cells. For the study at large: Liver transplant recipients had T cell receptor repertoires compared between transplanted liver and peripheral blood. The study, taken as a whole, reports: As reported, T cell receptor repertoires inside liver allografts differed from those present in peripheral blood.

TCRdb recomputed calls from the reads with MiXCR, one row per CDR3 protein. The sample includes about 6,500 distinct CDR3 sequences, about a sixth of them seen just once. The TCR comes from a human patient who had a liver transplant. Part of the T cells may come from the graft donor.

CDR3 protein: CASSLRQTEAFF. CDR3 nucleotide sequence: TGTGCCAGCAGCCTTAGGCAGACTGAAGCTTTCTTT. V usage is TRBV11-1 and J usage is TRBJ1-1; no definite D call. The CDR3 is made up of 12 amino acids. V gave up 5 bases and J gave up 5 bases, with 9 bases separating them. The germline gives CDR1 SGHAT, CDR2 FQDESV (reference sequence).